Following are 7 T cell receptor beta chains from one sample sequenced in a study of blood T cell repertoires in COVID-19. TCRdb's copy holds only in-frame clones and misses some; the assay was immunoSEQ multiplex PCR. The sample holds some 74,000 clones; roughly nine tenths are singletons and the top ten take 2% to 3%. Material: peripheral blood. The source is a man between 45 and 60 years old with COVID-19, enrolled during active disease.

The rearrangement joins TRBV21-1 to TRBJ2-7; TRBD2, as called in the table, went unchecked against the DNA. TRBV21-1 is a documented pseudogene. This CDR3 has 16 amino acids. CDR3 loop: CASSMEVGRSSYEQYV. The CDR3 bases are TGTGCCAGCAGCATGGAGGTCGGCAGGAGCTCCTACGAGCAGTACGTC.

The rearrangement links TRBV6-2 or TRBV6-3 to TRBJ2-5, with 9 bases lining up with TRBD1. After removal of 5 bases from V and 5 bases from J, the junction contained 6 bases not matched to a gene. Germline assignment: CDR1 MNHEY and CDR2 SVGEGT. The CDR3 runs 14 residues. CDR3 in DNA: TGTGCCAGCAGTCGGACAGGGGAAGGGGAGACCCAGTACTTC. This encodes CASSRTGEGETQYF.

This clone showed up just once. The V call is TRBV5-1, the J call TRBJ1-1, with 8 bases aligning to TRBD1. V trimming: 0 bases; J trimming: 6 bases; junction bases outside the gene matches: 4. The CDR3 covers 14 residues. The germline CDR1 and CDR2 sequences are SGHRS and YFSETQ. CDR3 bases: TGCGCCAGCAGCTTGGAACAGGGGGGCGCTGAAGCTTTCTTT. Encoded protein: CASSLEQGGAEAFF.

This chain joins TRBV5-6 and TRBJ1-2; tentatively, D is TRBD1 (6 bases). This CDR3 has 14 amino acids. V lost 2 bases and J lost 7, with 15 bases in between. Germline CDR1 SGHDT, CDR2 YYEEEE. CDR3 sequence: CASSFIQGNSGYTF. The CDR3 DNA reads TGTGCCAGCAGCTTTATCCAGGGGAATTCTGGCTACACCTTC.

The chain has TRBV5-4 and TRBJ2-1; 13 bases are a match to TRBD2. This CDR3 spans 17 amino acids. The V segment lost 0 bases and the J segment 5 bases; nucleotides outside the gene matches: 5. In germline, CDR1 is SGHNT, CDR2 YYREEE (reference sequence). CDR3 DNA: TGTGCCAGCAGCTTGGGGACTAGCGGGAGTAGGAACAATGAGCAGTTCTTC. It is translated as CASSLGTSGSRNNEQFF.

The chain employs TRBV7-6 and TRBJ2-7; possibly TRBD1 for D (5 bases). Deletions cut 1 base from V and 4 bases from J, with 14 bases between. This CDR3 contains 15 residues. Per the germline V gene, CDR1 is SGHVS and CDR2 is FNYEAQ. DNA for the CDR3: TGTGCCAGCAGCTTAGTAGGGGCCGCCTTTTACGAGCAGTACTTC. Amino acid sequence: CASSLVGAAFYEQYF.

The chain links TRBV25-1 to TRBJ1-5; no clear D. Trimming left V 3 bases short and J 4 bases short, with 7 bases between. Looked up from germline, CDR1 is MGHDK and CDR2 is SYGVNS. CDR3 length: 13 residues. In nucleotides, the CDR3 is TGTGCCAGCAGTGATCTAGATAATCAGCCCCAGCATTTT. This gives the protein CASSDLDNQPQHF.